This TCR beta chain came from a study of STAT3 mutations in large granular lymphocyte leukemia. Study-wide context: Roughly half the longitudinally sequenced T-LGLL patients had canonical STAT3 mutations. Study-level results: Suggested: STAT3 mutation was not the ancestral event for these clonal expansions. Every T-cell large granular lymphocyte leukemia patient had at least one immunodominant TCR beta clonotype. In about 30% of the 18 patients, new TCR clonotypes emerged after therapy. Differing intervals and regimens complicate linking therapy response to clone burden.

Trimming shortened V by 4 bases and J by 2 bases, and 9 bases separated the two germline ends. CDR3 length: 13 residues. Germline lookup yields CDR1 SGHRS and CDR2 YFSETQ. With regard to this clone: Its antigen remains unidentified. The identical CDR3 is also encoded by other nucleotide sequences in the sample.

Generated by immunoSEQ multiplex PCR, the TCRdb table keeps only in-frame clones and is missing some. The sample has roughly 30,000 clones; more than 60% are singletons. This rearrangement joins TRBV5-1 to TRBJ1-2; no clear D gene. Sequencing was done on a sample of peripheral blood mononuclear cells. The clonotype comes from a woman between 45 and 60 years old with T-cell large granular lymphocyte leukemia. Some clones in this sample may be carry-over from other donors' samples. This CDR3 reads CASSLDVNYGYTF. In DNA form, the CDR3 reads TGCGCCAGCAGCCTGGACGTAAACTATGGCTACACCTTC.